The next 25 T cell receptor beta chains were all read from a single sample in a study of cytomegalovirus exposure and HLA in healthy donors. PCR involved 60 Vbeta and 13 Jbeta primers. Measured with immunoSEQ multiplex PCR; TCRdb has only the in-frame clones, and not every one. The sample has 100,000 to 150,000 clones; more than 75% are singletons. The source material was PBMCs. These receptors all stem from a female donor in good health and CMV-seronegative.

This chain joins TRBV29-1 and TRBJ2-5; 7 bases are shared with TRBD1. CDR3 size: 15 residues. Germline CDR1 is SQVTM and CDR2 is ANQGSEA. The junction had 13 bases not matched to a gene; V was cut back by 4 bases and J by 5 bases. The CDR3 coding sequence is TGCAGCGTTGTGGGGGCCAGGGGGTTAGGGGAGACCCAGTACTTC. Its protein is CSVVGARGLGETQYF.

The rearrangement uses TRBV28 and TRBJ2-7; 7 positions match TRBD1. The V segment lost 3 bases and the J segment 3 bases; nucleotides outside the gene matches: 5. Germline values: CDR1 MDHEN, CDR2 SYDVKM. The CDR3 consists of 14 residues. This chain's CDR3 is CASSLVDRVYEQYF. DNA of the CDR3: TGTGCCAGCAGTTTGGTAGACAGGGTCTACGAGCAGTACTTC.

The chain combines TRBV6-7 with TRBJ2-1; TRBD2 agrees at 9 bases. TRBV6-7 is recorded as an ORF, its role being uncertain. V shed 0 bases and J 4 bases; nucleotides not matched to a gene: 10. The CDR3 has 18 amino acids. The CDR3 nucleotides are TGTGCCAGCAGTTACTCTCCTAGCGGGACTTTGGATTACAATGAGCAGTTCTTC. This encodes CASSYSPSGTLDYNEQFF.

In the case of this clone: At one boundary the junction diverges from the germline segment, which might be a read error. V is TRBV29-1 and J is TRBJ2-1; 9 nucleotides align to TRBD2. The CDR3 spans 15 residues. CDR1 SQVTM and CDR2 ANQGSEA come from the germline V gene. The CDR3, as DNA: TGCAGCGTTGAAGATCCCGGGACTAGCTACCATGAGCAGTTCTTC. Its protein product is CSVEDPGTSYHEQFF.

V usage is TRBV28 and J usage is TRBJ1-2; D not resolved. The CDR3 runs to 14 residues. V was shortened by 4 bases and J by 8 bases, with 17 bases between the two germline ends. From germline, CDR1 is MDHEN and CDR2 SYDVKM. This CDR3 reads CASSSHRGGRGYTF. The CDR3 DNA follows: TGTGCCAGCAGTTCCCATCGGGGAGGACGAGGCTACACCTTC.

The CDR3 DNA follows: TGTGCCAGCAGTGGGACAGGGGGTTGGAATCAGCCCCAGCATTTT. It is translated as CASSGTGGWNQPQHF. V usage is TRBV28 and J usage is TRBJ1-5; 11 positions agree with TRBD1. Germline CDR1 MDHEN, CDR2 SYDVKM. With 5 bases clipped from V and 4 bases from J, the junction kept 4 bases outside the gene matches. The CDR3 has 15 residues.

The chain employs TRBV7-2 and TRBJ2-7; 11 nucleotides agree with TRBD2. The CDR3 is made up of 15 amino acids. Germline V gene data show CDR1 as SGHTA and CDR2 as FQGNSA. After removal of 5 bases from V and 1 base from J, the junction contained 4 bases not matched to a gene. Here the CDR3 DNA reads TGTGCCAGCAGCCCAACTAGCGGGGGATCCTACGAGCAGTACTTC. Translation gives CASSPTSGGSYEQYF. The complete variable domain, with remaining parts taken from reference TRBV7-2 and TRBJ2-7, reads GAGVSQSPSNKVTEKGKDVELRCDPISGHTALYWYRQSLGQGLEFLIYFQGNSAPDKSGLPSDRFSAERTGGSVSTLTIQRTQQEDSAVYLCASSPTSGGSYEQYFGPGTRLTVT.

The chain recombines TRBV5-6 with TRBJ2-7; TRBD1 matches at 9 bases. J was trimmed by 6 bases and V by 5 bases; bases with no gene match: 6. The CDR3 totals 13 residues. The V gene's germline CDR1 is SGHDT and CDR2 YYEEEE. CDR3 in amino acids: CASRAQGAGEQYF. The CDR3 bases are TGTGCCAGCAGGGCACAGGGGGCGGGCGAGCAGTACTTC.

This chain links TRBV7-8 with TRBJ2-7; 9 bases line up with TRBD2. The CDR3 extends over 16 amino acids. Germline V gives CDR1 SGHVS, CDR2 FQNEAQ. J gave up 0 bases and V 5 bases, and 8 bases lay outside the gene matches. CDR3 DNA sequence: TGTGCCAGCAGCCTACGACTAGCGGAGAGCTCCTACGAGCAGTACTTC. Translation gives CASSLRLAESSYEQYF.

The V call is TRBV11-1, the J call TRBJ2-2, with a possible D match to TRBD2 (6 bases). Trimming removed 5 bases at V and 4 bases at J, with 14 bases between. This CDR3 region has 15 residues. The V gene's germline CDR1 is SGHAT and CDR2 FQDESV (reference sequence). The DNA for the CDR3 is TGTGCCAGCAGCCCGACTAGTGGAGGCACCGGGGAGCTGTTTTTT. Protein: CASSPTSGGTGELFF. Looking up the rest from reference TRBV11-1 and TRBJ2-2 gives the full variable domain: EAEVAQSPRYKITEKSQAVAFWCDPISGHATLYWYRQILGQGPELLVQFQDESVVDDSQLPKDRFSAERLKGVDSTLKIQPAELGDSAMYLCASSPTSGGTGELFFGEGSRLTVL.

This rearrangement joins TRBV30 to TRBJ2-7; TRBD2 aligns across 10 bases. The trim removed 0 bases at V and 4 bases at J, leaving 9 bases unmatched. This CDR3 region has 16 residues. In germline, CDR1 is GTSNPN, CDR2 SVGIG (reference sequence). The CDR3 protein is CAWSVRASGRLYEQYF. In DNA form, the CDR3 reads TGTGCCTGGAGTGTACGGGCTAGCGGGAGATTGTACGAGCAGTACTTC.

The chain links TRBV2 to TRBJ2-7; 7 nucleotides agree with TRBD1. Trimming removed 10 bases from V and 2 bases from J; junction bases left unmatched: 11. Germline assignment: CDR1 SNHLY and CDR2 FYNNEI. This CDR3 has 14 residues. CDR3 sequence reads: CATLRDRKTYEQYF. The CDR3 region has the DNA TGTGCCACCCTCCGGGACAGAAAAACCTACGAGCAGTACTTC.

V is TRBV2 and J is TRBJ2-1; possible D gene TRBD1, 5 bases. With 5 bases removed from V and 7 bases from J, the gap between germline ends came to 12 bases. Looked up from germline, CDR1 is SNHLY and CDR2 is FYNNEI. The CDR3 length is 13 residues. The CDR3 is CASSRYQGNEQFF. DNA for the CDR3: TGTGCCAGCAGTCGATACCAGGGTAATGAGCAGTTCTTC. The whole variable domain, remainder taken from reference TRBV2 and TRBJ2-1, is EPEVTQTPSHQVTQMGQEVILRCVPISNHLYFYWYRQILGQKVEFLVSFYNNEISEKSEIFDDQFSVERPDGSNFTLKIRSTKLEDSAMYFCASSRYQGNEQFFGPGTRLTVL.

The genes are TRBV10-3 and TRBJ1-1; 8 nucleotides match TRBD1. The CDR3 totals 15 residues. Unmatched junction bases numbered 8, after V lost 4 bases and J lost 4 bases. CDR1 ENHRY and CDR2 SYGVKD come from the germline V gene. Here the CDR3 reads CAISVPSDRATEAFF. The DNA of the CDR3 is TGTGCCATCAGTGTCCCCTCGGACAGGGCCACTGAAGCTTTCTTT.

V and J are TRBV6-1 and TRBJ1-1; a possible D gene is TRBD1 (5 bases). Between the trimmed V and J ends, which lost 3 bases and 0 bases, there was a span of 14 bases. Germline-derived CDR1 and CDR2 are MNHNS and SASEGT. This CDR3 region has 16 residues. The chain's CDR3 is CASSELGEALNTEAFF. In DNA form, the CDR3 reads TGTGCCAGCAGTGAGCTAGGGGAAGCCCTGAACACTGAAGCTTTCTTT.

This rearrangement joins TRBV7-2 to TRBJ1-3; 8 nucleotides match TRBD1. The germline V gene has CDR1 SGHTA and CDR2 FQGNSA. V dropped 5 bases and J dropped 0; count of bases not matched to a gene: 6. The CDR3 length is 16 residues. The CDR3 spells CASSKDRANSGNTIYF. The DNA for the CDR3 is TGTGCCAGCAGCAAGGACAGGGCAAACTCTGGAAACACCATATATTTT.

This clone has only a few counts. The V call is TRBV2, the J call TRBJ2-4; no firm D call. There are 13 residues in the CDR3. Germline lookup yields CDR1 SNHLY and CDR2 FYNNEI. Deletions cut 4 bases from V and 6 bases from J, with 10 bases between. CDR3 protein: CASSVTHGNIQYF. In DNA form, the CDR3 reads TGTGCCAGCAGTGTTACTCACGGAAACATTCAGTACTTC.

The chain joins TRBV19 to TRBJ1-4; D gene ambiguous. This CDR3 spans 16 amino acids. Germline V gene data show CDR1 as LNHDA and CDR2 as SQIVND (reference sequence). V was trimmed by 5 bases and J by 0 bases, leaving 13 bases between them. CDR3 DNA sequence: TGTGCCAGTAGTCGGAGTCCCTTTACAACTAATGAAAAACTGTTTTTT. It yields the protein CASSRSPFTTNEKLFF.

Here the CDR3 DNA reads TGCGCCAGCAGCTTGGGAGTGTCGGGGAGTAATGAAAAACTGTTTTTT. It codes for CASSLGVSGSNEKLFF. The chain links TRBV5-1 to TRBJ1-4; D is undetermined. This CDR3 contains 16 residues. In germline, CDR1 is SGHRS, CDR2 YFSETQ. Trimming pared 0 bases from V and 4 bases from J, leaving 13 bases between.

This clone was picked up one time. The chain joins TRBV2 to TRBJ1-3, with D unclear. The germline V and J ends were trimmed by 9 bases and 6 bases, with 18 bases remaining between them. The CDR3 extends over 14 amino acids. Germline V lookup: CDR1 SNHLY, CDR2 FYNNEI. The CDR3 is CARRQGSGSNTIYF. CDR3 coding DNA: TGTGCCAGAAGACAAGGGAGCGGTTCAAACACCATATATTTT. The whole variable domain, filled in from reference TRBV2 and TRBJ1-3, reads EPEVTQTPSHQVTQMGQEVILRCVPISNHLYFYWYRQILGQKVEFLVSFYNNEISEKSEIFDDQFSVERPDGSNFTLKIRSTKLEDSAMYFCARRQGSGSNTIYFGEGSWLTVV.

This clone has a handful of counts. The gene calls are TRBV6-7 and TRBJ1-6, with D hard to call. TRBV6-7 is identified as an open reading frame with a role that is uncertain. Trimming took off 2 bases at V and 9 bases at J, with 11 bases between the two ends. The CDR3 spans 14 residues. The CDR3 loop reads CASSYRHRPSPLHF. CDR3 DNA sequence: TGTGCCAGCAGTTACCGACACAGACCTTCACCCCTCCACTTT.

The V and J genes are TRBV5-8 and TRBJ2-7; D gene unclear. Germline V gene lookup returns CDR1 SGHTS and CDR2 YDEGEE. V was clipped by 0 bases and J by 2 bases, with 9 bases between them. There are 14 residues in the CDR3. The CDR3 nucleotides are TGTGCCAGCAGCTTGGCGGGTAATACCTACGAGCAGTACTTC. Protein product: CASSLAGNTYEQYF.

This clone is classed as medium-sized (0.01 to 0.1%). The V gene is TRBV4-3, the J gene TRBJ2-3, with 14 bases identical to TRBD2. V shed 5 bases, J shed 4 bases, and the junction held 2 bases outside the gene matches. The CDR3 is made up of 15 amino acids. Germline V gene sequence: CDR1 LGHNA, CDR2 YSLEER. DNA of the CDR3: TGCGCCAGCAGCGGACTAGCGGGAGGAGCAGATACGCAGTATTTT. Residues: CASSGLAGGADTQYF.

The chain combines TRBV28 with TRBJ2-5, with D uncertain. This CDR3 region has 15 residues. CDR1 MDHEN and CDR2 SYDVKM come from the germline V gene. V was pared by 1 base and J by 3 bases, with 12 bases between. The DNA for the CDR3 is TGTGCCAGCAGTTTATTCCAGGCAGGAAAAGAGACCCAGTACTTC. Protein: CASSLFQAGKETQYF.

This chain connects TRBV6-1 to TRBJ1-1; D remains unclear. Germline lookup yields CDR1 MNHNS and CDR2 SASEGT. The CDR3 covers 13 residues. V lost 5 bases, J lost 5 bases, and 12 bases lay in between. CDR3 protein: CASSNVRGTEAFF. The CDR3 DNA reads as TGTGCCAGCAGTAATGTAAGAGGGACTGAAGCTTTCTTT.